This T cell receptor beta chain came from a study of cytomegalovirus exposure and HLA in healthy donors. Study-level background: Both the approximately 120 validation repertoires and the approximately 640 first-cohort repertoires used the same platform, as reported by a later analysis.

Germline values: CDR1 KGHSH, CDR2 LQKENI. Trimming shortened V by 2 bases and J by 9 bases, and 8 bases separated the two germline ends. The CDR3 loop spans 12 amino acids. Method: immunoSEQ multiplex PCR; TCRdb's copy keeps in-frame clones and lacks some. The sample includes about 160,000 clones, approximately 96% seen only once; the top ten take more than 0.7%. Notes on the study in general: Both high specificity and high sensitivity reportedly marked the classifier's diagnosis of cytomegalovirus status.

Separate from the approximately 650-subject first cohort, the roughly 120-subject validation cohort was the one that the donors belonged to. A word on this clone: Its antigen is still unknown.

This receptor was obtained from a young woman in good health and CMV-seronegative. Material: PBMCs. The chain is built from TRBV18 and TRBJ2-1; a weak D match, TRBD2 (5 bases). The CDR3 is CASSPLGSEQFF. Here the CDR3 DNA reads TGTGCCAGCTCACCATTAGGGAGTGAGCAGTTCTTC. The full variable domain, with the rest looked up from reference TRBV18 and TRBJ2-1, is NAGVMQNPRHLVRRRGQEARLRCSPMKGHSHVYWYRQLPEEGLKFMVYLQKENIIDESGMPKERFSAEFPKEGPSILRIQQVVRGDSAAYFCASSPLGSEQFFGPGTRLTVL.